Only one count was recorded for the clone carrying this TCR beta chain. This sample stems from a study of blood T cell repertoires in COVID-19. For the study at large: From the United States, Italy and Spain came samples of acute and convalescent COVID-19. T cells, B-cell-depleted T cells, or PBMCs provided the cDNA or gDNA that served as material.

Authors' analysis steps: The assay estimated nucleated cells by amplifying reference gene primers. The repertoire was sequenced with immunoSEQ multiplex PCR; TCRdb's copy has only in-frame clones and lacks some. That table supplies the V and J calls and clone size; D and trimming were determined from the DNA. The table shows 67,000 or so clones, with roughly 80% occurring only once. CDR3 length: 17 amino acids. CDR1 and CDR2 (germline): KGHDR, SFDVKD. V gave up 2 bases and J gave up 4 bases; unmatched junction bases: 7. The sequence derives from a man between 65 and 79 years old with acute or convalescent COVID-19. Material for sequencing was peripheral blood. This chain joins TRBV24-1 and TRBJ2-2; TRBD2 matches 9 bases. Here the CDR3 reads CATSDSPTSGPTGELFF. The CDR3 coding sequence is TGTGCCACCAGTGATTCCCCGACTAGCGGTCCCACCGGGGAGCTGTTTTTT.